This T cell receptor beta chain emerged from a study of beta chain features in type 1 diabetes. The CDR3 contains 15 residues. Losses at the gene ends were 4 bases for V and 8 bases for J; bases not matched to a gene: 13. Germline loops: CDR1 SGHRS, CDR2 YFSETQ. As concerns this clone: Its antigen is undetermined.

TCRB transcripts that were expressed got sequenced, as all of the isolated RNA had been reverse transcribed. TCRdb's copy holds only in-frame clones and misses some; the assay was immunoSEQ multiplex PCR. Seen here are roughly 260,000 clones, roughly 10% observed once, and the top ten hold more than 0.015%. Study-wide findings and caveats: Among all four CD4+ subsets, Type 1 diabetes patients had TCRB CDR3s that were moderately but significantly shorter.

The receptor comes from a man younger than 45 with type 1 diabetes. Sequencing input: naive CD4+ T cells from blood. The chain has TRBV5-1 and TRBJ1-1; 8 nucleotides match TRBD1. CDR3 protein: CASSQRQGWGGEAFF. The CDR3 region has the DNA TGCGCCAGCAGCCAACGACAGGGGTGGGGTGGCGAAGCTTTCTTT.